This TCR beta chain was captured by sequencing in a study of control samples from healthy donors and cancer patients. TCRdb's table, derived via immunoSEQ multiplex PCR, lists solely in-frame clones and lacks some. The sample contains 75,000 to 90,000 clones, 89% of which appear only once. CDR3 length: 16 amino acids. The count of this clone is one. The sequence derives from a woman between 45 and 65 years old with colorectal cancer. The sequenced sample was PBMCs. J is TRBJ2-1 and V is TRBV1; TRBD2, the table's D call, lacks a check against the DNA. TRBV1 constitutes a pseudogene. The CDR3 sequence is CTSSQILRGAYNEQFF. CDR3 in DNA: TGCACCAGCAGCCAGATTCTGCGGGGGGCCTACAATGAGCAGTTCTTC.